A single sample is the source of the 21 T cell receptor beta chains below, sequenced in a study of blood T cell repertoires in COVID-19. The data were produced by immunoSEQ multiplex PCR, yet TCRdb's version contains in-frame clones alone and is incomplete. The profile covers about 98,000 clones, with about 85% appearing a single time and 4% to 5.5% taken by the ten largest. The sequencing input was peripheral blood. The receptors were sampled from a woman between 50 and 59 years old with COVID-19, enrolled during active disease.

The rearrangement joins TRBV27 to TRBJ2-7; 9 bases fit TRBD1. The V gene end was trimmed by 4 bases and the J gene end by 5 bases; junction bases not matched to a gene: 6. The germline V gene has CDR1 MNHEY and CDR2 SMNVEV (reference sequence). The CDR3 has 14 residues. The CDR3 is CASSSPGQGHEQYF. Here the CDR3 DNA reads TGTGCCAGCAGTTCACCGGGACAGGGCCACGAGCAGTACTTC.

The chain employs TRBV7-9 and TRBJ2-1, with 14 nucleotides matching TRBD2. Germline CDR1 is SEHNR and CDR2 is FQNEAQ (reference sequence). This CDR3 region has 16 residues. V was clipped by 5 bases and J by 8 bases; unmatched bases: 8. The CDR3 DNA reads TGTGCCAGCAGCATCGGACTAGCGGGGGGCCAGGATGAGCAGTTCTTC. This encodes CASSIGLAGGQDEQFF.

The gene calls are TRBV14 and TRBJ1-1, with D unresolved. This CDR3 spans 12 amino acids. V shed 5 bases and J shed 5 bases, with 9 bases lying between them. Germline loops: CDR1 SGHDN, CDR2 FVKESK. CDR3 protein: CASSKARTEAFF. Written as DNA, the CDR3 is TGTGCCAGCAGCAAGGCGCGGACTGAAGCTTTCTTT.

The chain has TRBV7-2 and TRBJ2-5, with 7 bases fitting TRBD2. This CDR3 has 18 amino acids. Per the germline V gene, CDR1 is SGHTA and CDR2 is FQGNSA. V trimming: 6 bases; J trimming: 9 bases; junction bases outside the gene matches: 25. The CDR3 DNA sequence: TGTGCCAGCAGTCACGGGTCATACAGAAGGACTGCGGGGGAGTCCCAGTACTTC. Amino acid sequence: CASSHGSYRRTAGESQYF.

The rearrangement uses TRBV9 and TRBJ2-3; 11 bases match TRBD2. The length of the CDR3 is 19 residues. The V and J ends lost 0 bases and 6 bases, in that order; junction bases with no gene match: 15. Germline CDR1 and CDR2: SGDLS and YYNGEE. The CDR3 nucleotides read TGTGCCAGCAGCGTAGGGGTTAGCGGGGGGGCCGTCTCTCTCGATACGCAGTATTTT. Its protein product is CASSVGVSGGAVSLDTQYF.

The rearrangement joins TRBV7-3 to TRBJ2-5; 8 nucleotides align to TRBD2. Trimming took 1 base from V and 5 from J; bases not matched to a gene: 6. CDR3 length: 15 residues. CDR1 and CDR2 from the germline V gene are SGHTA and FQGTGA. The CDR3 sequence is CASSLSSGAGETQYF. CDR3 DNA: TGTGCCAGCAGCTTAAGTAGCGGGGCAGGGGAGACCCAGTACTTC.

The V call is TRBV27, the J call TRBJ1-2; 7 nucleotides align to TRBD1. Looked up from germline, CDR1 is MNHEY and CDR2 is SMNVEV (reference sequence). This CDR3 is 14 amino acids long. Unmatched junction bases numbered 9, after V lost 6 bases and J lost 5 bases. In nucleotides, the CDR3 is TGTGCCAGCAGCCCAGGGGGTAGTGGGTATGGCTACACCTTC. Translated, it gives CASSPGGSGYGYTF.

The gene calls are TRBV29-1 and TRBJ1-4, with TRBD1 matching over 9 bases. Trimming at V came to 7 bases and at J to 8 bases, leaving 8 bases not matched to a gene. The CDR3 has 13 amino acids. The germline V gene has CDR1 SQVTM and CDR2 ANQGSEA. This CDR3 reads CSASTGGWEKLFF. The DNA of the CDR3 is TGCAGCGCTTCGACAGGGGGTTGGGAAAAACTGTTTTTT.

This clone has a single count. The chain employs TRBV9 and TRBJ2-1; D possibly corresponds to TRBD2 (7 bases). The CDR3 covers 14 residues. Trimming took 5 bases from V and 8 from J, leaving 17 bases between them. Germline loops: CDR1 SGDLS, CDR2 YYNGEE. The CDR3 spells CASRAAGAVDEQFF. Written as DNA, the CDR3 is TGTGCCAGCAGGGCCGCGGGGGCGGTAGATGAGCAGTTCTTC.

The gene calls are TRBV9 and TRBJ2-2; TRBD2 is a possible D gene (6 bases). V was trimmed by 1 base and J by 4 bases, leaving 11 bases between them. Germline CDR1 and CDR2: SGDLS and YYNGEE. The CDR3 contains 15 residues. Written as DNA, the CDR3 is TGTGCCAGCAGCGTAACTACTAGCATCACCGGGGAGCTGTTTTTT. Protein: CASSVTTSITGELFF.

This clone turned up a few times. The rearrangement joins TRBV5-1 to TRBJ2-7, with 7 bases fitting TRBD1. The germline gives CDR1 SGHRS, CDR2 YFSETQ. There are 15 residues in the CDR3. The junction had 5 bases not matched to a gene; V was cut back by 0 bases and J by 2 bases. Here the CDR3 reads CASSLEGAGTYEQYF. The DNA for the CDR3 is TGCGCCAGCAGCTTGGAGGGGGCAGGAACCTACGAGCAGTACTTC.

V usage is TRBV11-2 and J usage is TRBJ2-2; a weak D match, TRBD2 (5 bases). Trimming took 1 base from V and 4 from J, leaving 7 bases between them. Germline V gene sequence: CDR1 SGHAT, CDR2 FQNNGV. The CDR3 is 14 residues long. The CDR3 spells CASSLARGTGELFF. The CDR3, as DNA: TGTGCCAGCAGCTTAGCCCGGGGCACCGGGGAGCTGTTTTTT.

The chain joins TRBV11-3 to TRBJ2-3, with TRBD1 identical over 9 bases. The V segment lost 3 bases and the J segment 3 bases; nucleotides outside the gene matches: 1. Germline V gene sequence: CDR1 SGHNT, CDR2 YENEEA. CDR3 length: 14 amino acids. The CDR3 DNA sequence: TGTGCCAGCAGCTTTGGGACAGGGACAGATACGCAGTATTTT. It specifies CASSFGTGTDTQYF.

The chain uses TRBV7-8 and TRBJ2-5; 10 nucleotides line up with TRBD1. Losses at the gene ends were 5 bases for V and 2 bases for J; bases not matched to a gene: 5. Germline CDR1 SGHVS, CDR2 FQNEAQ. The length of the CDR3 is 15 residues. The CDR3, as DNA: TGTGCCAGCAGCACTAGGACAGGGGGACAAGAGACCCAGTACTTC. Its translation: CASSTRTGGQETQYF.

This rearrangement joins TRBV7-9 to TRBJ2-7, with D possibly TRBD2 on 7 matching bases. The length of the CDR3 is 16 residues. Germline-derived CDR1 and CDR2 are SEHNR and FQNEAQ (reference sequence). V dropped 7 bases and J dropped 5 bases, with 24 bases sitting between them. The CDR3 loop is CASTHRGGSHSNEQYF. The CDR3 coding sequence is TGTGCCAGCACCCATAGGGGGGGGTCACACAGCAACGAGCAGTACTTC.

This clone was counted between two and nine times. The V gene is TRBV6-5, the J gene TRBJ2-3, with a tentative D call TRBD2 (7 bases). The CDR3 totals 13 residues. V lost 10 bases and J 2 bases, leaving 13 bases between the germline ends. Germline V lookup: CDR1 MNHEY, CDR2 SVGAGI. CDR3 region: CAIGGGYTDTQYF. CDR3 DNA: TGTGCCATAGGGGGGGGGTACACAGATACGCAGTATTTT.

Comment on this clone: This CDR3 is also generated by other DNA sequences in the sample. V and J are TRBV5-1 and TRBJ1-2; D possibly corresponds to TRBD1 (5 bases). This CDR3 has 14 amino acids. Trimming removed 0 bases at V and 8 bases at J, with 14 bases between. CDR1 and CDR2 from the germline V gene are SGHRS and YFSETQ. This CDR3 reads CASSLAGQGDGYTF. CDR3 DNA: TGCGCCAGCAGCTTGGCAGGGCAGGGCGACGGCTACACCTTC.

The rearrangement uses TRBV7-9 and TRBJ2-7, with D perhaps matching TRBD2 (6 bases). Trimming took 5 bases from V and 4 from J, leaving 18 bases between them. The CDR3 sequence is 15 residues long. In germline, CDR1 is SEHNR, CDR2 FQNEAQ (reference sequence). The CDR3 bases are TGTGCCAGCAGCCCTCTTGGAGGGGTAAGGTACGAGCAGTACTTC. Translating it yields CASSPLGGVRYEQYF.

The chain combines TRBV7-2 with TRBJ2-7, with 7 bases matching TRBD1. Per the germline V gene, CDR1 is SGHTA and CDR2 is FQGNSA. The CDR3 length is 14 residues. The trim removed 5 bases at V and 5 bases at J, leaving 9 bases unmatched. CDR3 in DNA: TGTGCCAGCAGCCCTCGAAGGGGGCCAGACGAGCAGTACTTC. Its translation is CASSPRRGPDEQYF.

The rearrangement uses TRBV19 and TRBJ2-2; D may be TRBD2 (7 bases). The CDR3 runs to 16 residues. Germline CDR1 and CDR2: LNHDA and SQIVND (reference sequence). Trimming pared 5 bases from V and 2 bases from J, leaving 15 bases between. The CDR3 nucleotides are TGTGCCAGTAGTTCGGCGGGGGCCGCTAACACCGGGGAGCTGTTTTTT. Its protein is CASSSAGAANTGELFF.

This rearrangement joins TRBV5-6 to TRBJ2-3; weak D call: TRBD1 (5 bases). V lost 4 bases and J lost 4, with 10 bases in between. The CDR3 runs 13 residues. From germline, CDR1 is SGHDT and CDR2 YYEEEE. Here the CDR3 reads CASSGAASDTQYF. The CDR3 bases are TGTGCCAGCAGCGGGGCTGCCTCAGATACGCAGTATTTT.